The clone carrying this T cell receptor beta chain turned up a few times. The data stem from a study of blood T cell repertoires in COVID-19. Only in-frame clones appear in the TCRdb table, and some are missing; sequencing was by immunoSEQ multiplex PCR. Among around 64,000 clones listed, approximately 84% were seen once. The receptor's source is a man older than 75 in a cohort sampled during active COVID-19. Sequencing was done on a sample of peripheral blood.

The CDR3 nucleotides are TGTGCCTGGAGTGGAATAGCTAATAATGAGCAGTTCTTC. This sequence encodes CAWSGIANNEQFF. This chain connects TRBV30 to TRBJ2-1; D remains unclear. Germline assignment: CDR1 GTSNPN and CDR2 SVGIG (reference sequence). The CDR3 runs to 13 residues. The V end was cut by 1 base, the J end by 7 bases, with 11 bases between.